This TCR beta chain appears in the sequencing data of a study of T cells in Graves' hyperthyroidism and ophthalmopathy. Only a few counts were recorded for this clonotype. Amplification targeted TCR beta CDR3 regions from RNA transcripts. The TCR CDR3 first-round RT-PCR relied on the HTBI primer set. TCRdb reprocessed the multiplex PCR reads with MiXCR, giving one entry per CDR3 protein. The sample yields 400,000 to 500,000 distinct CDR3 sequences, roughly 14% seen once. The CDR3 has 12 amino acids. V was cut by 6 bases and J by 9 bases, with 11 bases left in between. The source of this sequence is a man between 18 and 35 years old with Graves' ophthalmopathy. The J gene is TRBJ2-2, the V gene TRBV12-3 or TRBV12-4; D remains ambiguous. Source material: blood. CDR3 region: CASSVPGRELFF. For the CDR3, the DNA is TGTGCCAGCAGCGTCCCCGGCCGGGAGCTGTTTTTT.